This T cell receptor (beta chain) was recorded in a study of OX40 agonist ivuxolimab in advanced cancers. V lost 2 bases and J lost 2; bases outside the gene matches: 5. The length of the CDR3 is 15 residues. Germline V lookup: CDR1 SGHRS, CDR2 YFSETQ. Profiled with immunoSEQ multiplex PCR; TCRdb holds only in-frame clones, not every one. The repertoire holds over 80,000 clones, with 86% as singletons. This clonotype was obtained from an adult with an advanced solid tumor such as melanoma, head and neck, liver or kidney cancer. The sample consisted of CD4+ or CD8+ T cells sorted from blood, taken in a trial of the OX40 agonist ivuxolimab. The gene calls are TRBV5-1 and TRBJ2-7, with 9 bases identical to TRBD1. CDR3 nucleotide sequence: TGCGCCAGCAGCTTAGGGACAGGGAAAACCTACGAGCAGTACTTC. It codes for CASSLGTGKTYEQYF.